The 17 T cell receptor beta chains below were found in one sample sequenced in a study of blood T cell repertoires in COVID-19. The table came from immunoSEQ multiplex PCR; TCRdb's copy has only in-frame clones and leaves some out. There are approximately 290,000 clones in the sample; about 89% occur only once, and around 0.84% lies in the top ten. Input material: peripheral blood. These receptor sequences come from a man younger than 45 with acute or convalescent COVID-19.

This chain connects TRBV7-9 to TRBJ1-4; 12 bases agree with TRBD1. Germline lookup yields CDR1 SEHNR and CDR2 FQNEAQ (reference sequence). This CDR3 has 17 amino acids. Germline trimming cut 0 bases from V and 8 bases from J; bases unmatched to any gene: 7. The CDR3 DNA reads as TGTGCCAGCAGCTTAGCTCGGGGACAGGGGGCTTTAGAAAAACTGTTTTTT. This codes for CASSLARGQGALEKLFF. Based on the CDR3 plus reference TRBV7-9 and TRBJ1-4, the full variable domain is DTGVSQNPRHKITKRGQNVTFRCDPISEHNRLYWYRQTLGQGPEFLTYFQNEAQLEKSRLLSDRFSAERPKGSFSTLEIQRTEQGDSAMYLCASSLARGQGALEKLFFGSGTQLSVL.

The chain couples TRBV28 to TRBJ2-5; 9 bases align to TRBD1. The DNA end is a closer match to TRBJ2-7, so the J assignment may be wrong. Germline lookup yields CDR1 MDHEN and CDR2 SYDVKM. The CDR3 contains 14 residues. The CDR3 loop is CASATGGKGYEQYF. Here the CDR3 DNA reads TGTGCCAGCGCCACAGGGGGCAAAGGCTACGAGCAGTACTTC.

The chain employs TRBV10-3 and TRBJ1-1; TRBD1 aligns across 8 bases. Germline CDR1 and CDR2: ENHRY and SYGVKD. The CDR3 totals 16 residues. Losses at the gene ends were 8 bases for V and 1 base for J; bases not matched to a gene: 12. CDR3 nucleotide sequence: TGTGCCATCGACAGGGGACGGCGAGGGGGGAACACTGAAGCTTTCTTT. Its protein product is CAIDRGRRGGNTEAFF.

There are many counts of this clone. The gene calls are TRBV6-1 and TRBJ2-1; possibly TRBD2 for D (5 bases). Looked up from germline, CDR1 is MNHNS and CDR2 is SASEGT. CDR3 length: 15 amino acids. The V end lost 1 base, the J end lost 9 bases, and 16 bases lay between the germline ends. This CDR3 reads CASSEVGLPSGEQFF. The CDR3 DNA follows: TGTGCCAGCAGTGAAGTAGGTCTCCCCAGCGGTGAGCAGTTCTTC.

This sequence joins TRBV5-8 and TRBJ1-3; no clear D. The CDR3 spans 15 residues. The V gene's germline CDR1 is SGHTS and CDR2 YDEGEE. Trimming cost V 4 bases and J 1 base, with 12 bases left between them. The CDR3: CASSRQEQSGNTIYF. The CDR3 DNA is TGTGCCAGCAGCAGACAAGAGCAGTCTGGAAACACCATATATTTT.

The CDR3 sequence: CASSPGSQGARQPQHF. The CDR3 DNA reads TGTGCCAGCTCACCAGGTTCCCAGGGGGCGCGTCAGCCCCAGCATTTT. V is TRBV18 and J is TRBJ1-5; 8 bases are shared with TRBD1. The CDR3 length is 16 residues. The germline V gene has CDR1 KGHSH and CDR2 LQKENI. V was clipped by 2 bases and J by 6 bases; unmatched bases: 9.

The chain recombines TRBV7-9 with TRBJ1-3; unclear D gene. Germline CDR1 is SEHNR and CDR2 is FQNEAQ (reference sequence). Trimming left V 2 bases short and J 1 base short, with 6 bases between. The CDR3 runs to 14 residues. The CDR3 DNA is TGTGCCAGCAGCTTACAGATATCTGGAAACACCATATATTTT. Translating it yields CASSLQISGNTIYF.

The CDR3: CASSTSTGNNEQFF. As DNA, the CDR3 is TGTGCCAGTAGTACTTCGACAGGGAACAATGAGCAGTTCTTC. V usage is TRBV19 and J usage is TRBJ2-1, with TRBD1 matching 7 bases. With 4 bases clipped from V and 5 bases from J, the junction kept 5 bases outside the gene matches. This CDR3 comprises 14 residues. CDR1 and CDR2 (germline): LNHDA, SQIVND (reference sequence).

This chain joins TRBV6-6 and TRBJ1-3, with D tentatively TRBD1 (5 bases). The CDR3 is 14 residues long. CDR1 is MNHNY, CDR2 SVGAGI, per germline (reference sequence). Trimming removed 2 bases from V and 6 bases from J, with 11 bases in between. CDR3 sequence (DNA): TGTGCCAGCAGTTACCCCGACAGACAAAACACCATATATTTT. Its translation: CASSYPDRQNTIYF.

This chain connects TRBV5-4 to TRBJ2-7, with a weak D call TRBD2 (6 bases). Between the trimmed V and J ends, which lost 0 bases and 4 bases, there was a span of 11 bases. In germline, CDR1 is SGHNT, CDR2 YYREEE (reference sequence). The CDR3 is made up of 14 amino acids. CDR3 sequence reads: CASSLAGSGYEQYF. DNA for the CDR3: TGTGCCAGCAGCTTGGCCGGGAGTGGGTACGAGCAGTACTTC.

This chain links TRBV27 with TRBJ1-2, with 8 bases identical to TRBD1. The CDR3 extends over 15 amino acids. The germline V gene encodes CDR1 MNHEY and CDR2 SMNVEV (reference sequence). The V segment lost 5 bases and the J segment 2 bases; nucleotides outside the gene matches: 7. CDR3 DNA sequence: TGTGCCAGCAGTCCTAGGACAGGGTTGAACTATGGCTACACCTTC. Protein: CASSPRTGLNYGYTF.

The chain employs TRBV28 and TRBJ2-5, with 7 nucleotides matching TRBD1. Germline values: CDR1 MDHEN, CDR2 SYDVKM. The CDR3 length is 14 residues. With 7 bases clipped from V and 5 bases from J, the junction kept 10 bases outside the gene matches. The CDR3, as DNA: TGTGCCAGCATTGGACAGGCGCCAGGGGAGACCCAGTACTTC. Translating gives CASIGQAPGETQYF.

The V and J genes are TRBV7-8 and TRBJ1-1; TRBD1 aligns across 7 bases. Trimming removed 5 bases from V and 1 base from J; junction bases left unmatched: 10. From germline, CDR1 is SGHVS and CDR2 FQNEAQ. The CDR3 loop spans 16 amino acids. The DNA for the CDR3 is TGTGCCAGCAGCACCCTCACCGGGACAGCGAACACTGAAGCTTTCTTT. It is translated as CASSTLTGTANTEAFF.

The chain is built from TRBV27 and TRBJ2-3, with 13 bases fitting TRBD2. The J segment lost 1 base and the V segment lost 5 bases, leaving 3 bases of the junction unmatched. Germline V gene lookup returns CDR1 MNHEY and CDR2 SMNVEV (reference sequence). The CDR3 is 16 residues long. The CDR3 sequence is CASSLLAGGRTDTQYF. The CDR3 DNA sequence: TGTGCCAGCAGTCTACTAGCGGGAGGGCGCACAGATACGCAGTATTTT.

The chain carries TRBV15 and TRBJ2-7, with D possibly matching TRBD2 (5 bases). V gave up 5 bases and J gave up 7 bases, with 18 bases separating them. Germline assignment: CDR1 LNHNV and CDR2 YYDKDF (reference sequence). This CDR3 has 14 residues. CDR3 sequence: CATSARRYGWEQYF. DNA for the CDR3: TGTGCCACCAGCGCCCGGAGGTATGGGTGGGAGCAGTACTTC.

This clone was recorded a few times. The genes are TRBV10-3 and TRBJ1-1; D is ambiguous. Trimming stripped 6 bases from V and 7 bases from J, with 12 bases between. CDR3 length equals 12 residues. Germline loops: CDR1 ENHRY, CDR2 SYGVKD. CDR3 bases: TGTGCCATCAGAACAGCCGAACTTGAAGCTTTCTTT. It codes for CAIRTAELEAFF.

This chain connects TRBV6-2 or TRBV6-3 to TRBJ2-1; 12 nucleotides line up with TRBD2. Germline values: CDR1 MNHEY, CDR2 SVGEGT. CDR3 length: 15 amino acids. V dropped 6 bases and J dropped 2; count of bases not matched to a gene: 2. The CDR3 region is CASSGLAGTYNEQFF. CDR3 coding DNA: TGTGCCAGCAGCGGACTAGCGGGAACCTACAATGAGCAGTTCTTC.